This TCR beta chain was identified during a study of cytomegalovirus exposure and HLA in healthy donors. Study-wide findings and caveats: Near-uniform donor sequencing depth was presumed by presence/absence analyses.

The PCR made use of 60 Vbeta and 13 Jbeta primers. The protocol was immunoSEQ multiplex PCR, while the TCRdb copy is restricted to in-frame clones and leaves out a portion. The sample holds about 120,000 clones, 75% to 80% seen once. Worth noting for this clone: The antigen remains undetermined.

The clonotype was recovered from a woman between 25 and 40 years old in good health and CMV-seropositive. Sequences were obtained from PBMCs.

The CDR3 coding sequence is TGCGCCAGCAGTGCCCTCGCGGGGGGCCGCGATACGCAGTATTTT. The encoded protein is CASSALAGGRDTQYF. The chain has TRBV10-2 and TRBJ2-3; 8 nucleotides line up with TRBD2. Germline loops: CDR1 WSHSY, CDR2 SAAADI. The CDR3 extends over 15 amino acids. V was clipped by 4 bases and J by 6 bases; unmatched bases: 9.